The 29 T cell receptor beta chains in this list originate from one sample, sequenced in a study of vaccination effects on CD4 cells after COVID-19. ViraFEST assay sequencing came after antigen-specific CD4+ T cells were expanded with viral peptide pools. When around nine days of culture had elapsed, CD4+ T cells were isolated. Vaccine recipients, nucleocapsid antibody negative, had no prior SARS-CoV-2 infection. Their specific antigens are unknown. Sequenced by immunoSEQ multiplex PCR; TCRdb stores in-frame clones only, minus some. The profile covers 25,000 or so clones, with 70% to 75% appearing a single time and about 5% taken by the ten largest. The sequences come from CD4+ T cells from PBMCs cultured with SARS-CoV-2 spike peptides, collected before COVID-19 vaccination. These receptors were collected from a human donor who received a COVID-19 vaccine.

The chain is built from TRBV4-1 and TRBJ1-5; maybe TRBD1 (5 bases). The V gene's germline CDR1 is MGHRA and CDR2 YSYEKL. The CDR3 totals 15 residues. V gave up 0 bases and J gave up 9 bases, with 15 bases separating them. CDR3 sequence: CASSQDAQGITPQHF. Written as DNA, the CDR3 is TGCGCCAGCAGCCAAGACGCTCAGGGTATCACGCCCCAGCATTTT.

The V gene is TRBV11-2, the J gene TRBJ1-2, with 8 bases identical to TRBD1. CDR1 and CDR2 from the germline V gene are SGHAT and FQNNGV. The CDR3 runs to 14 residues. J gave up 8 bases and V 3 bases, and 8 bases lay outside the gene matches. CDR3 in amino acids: CASSFSAGGEGYTF. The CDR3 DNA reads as TGTGCCAGCAGCTTTTCAGCAGGGGGCGAGGGCTACACCTTC.

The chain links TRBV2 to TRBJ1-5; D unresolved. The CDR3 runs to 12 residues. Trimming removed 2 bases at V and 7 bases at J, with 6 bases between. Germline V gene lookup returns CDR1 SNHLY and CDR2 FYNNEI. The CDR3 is CASSEMVQPQHF. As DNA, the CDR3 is TGTGCCAGCAGTGAAATGGTACAGCCCCAGCATTTT.

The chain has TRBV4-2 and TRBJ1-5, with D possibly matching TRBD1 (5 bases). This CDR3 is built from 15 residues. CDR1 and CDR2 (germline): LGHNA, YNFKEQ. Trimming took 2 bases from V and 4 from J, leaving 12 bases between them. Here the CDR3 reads CASSQFSRDNQPQHF. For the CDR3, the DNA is TGTGCCAGCAGCCAATTCTCCAGGGATAATCAGCCCCAGCATTTT.

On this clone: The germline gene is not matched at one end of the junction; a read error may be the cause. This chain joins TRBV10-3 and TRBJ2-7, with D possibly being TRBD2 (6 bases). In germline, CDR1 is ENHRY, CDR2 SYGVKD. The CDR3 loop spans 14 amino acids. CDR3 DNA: TGTGCCACCAGTCTAGGAGGGAATGAATACGAGCAGTACTTC. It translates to CATSLGGNEYEQYF.

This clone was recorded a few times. CDR3 coding DNA: TGTGCCAGCAGTAGAATCCAGAACACTGAAGCTTTCTTT. It translates to CASSRIQNTEAFF. The chain joins TRBV6-5 to TRBJ1-1; no clear D gene. With 5 bases removed from V and 1 base from J, the gap between germline ends came to 8 bases. Germline V gene data show CDR1 as MNHEY and CDR2 as SVGAGI. This CDR3 region has 13 residues.

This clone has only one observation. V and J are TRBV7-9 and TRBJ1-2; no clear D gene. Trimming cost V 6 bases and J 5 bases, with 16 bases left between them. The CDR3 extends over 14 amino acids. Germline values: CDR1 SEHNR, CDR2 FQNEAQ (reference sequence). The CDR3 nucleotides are TGTGCCAGCAGTCCTATTGAGCAGTTTTATGGCTACACCTTC. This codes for CASSPIEQFYGYTF.

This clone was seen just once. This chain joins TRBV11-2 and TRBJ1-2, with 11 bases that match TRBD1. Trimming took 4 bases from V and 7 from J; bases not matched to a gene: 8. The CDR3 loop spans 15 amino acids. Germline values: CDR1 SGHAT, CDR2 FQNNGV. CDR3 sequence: CASSYTDRGLGGYTF. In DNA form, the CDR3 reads TGTGCCAGCAGCTATACGGACAGGGGGCTAGGTGGCTACACCTTC.

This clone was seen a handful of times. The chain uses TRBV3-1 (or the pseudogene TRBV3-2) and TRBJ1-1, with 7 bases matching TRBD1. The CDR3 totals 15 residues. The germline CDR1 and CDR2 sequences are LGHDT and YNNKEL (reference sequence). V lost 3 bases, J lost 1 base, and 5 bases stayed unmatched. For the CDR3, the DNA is TGTGCCAGCAGCCACACAGGGGAGGGGAACACTGAAGCTTTCTTT. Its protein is CASSHTGEGNTEAFF.

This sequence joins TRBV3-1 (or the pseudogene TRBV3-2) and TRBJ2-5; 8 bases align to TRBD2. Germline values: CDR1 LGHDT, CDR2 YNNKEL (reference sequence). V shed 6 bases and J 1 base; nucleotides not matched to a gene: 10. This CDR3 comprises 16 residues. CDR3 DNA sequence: TGTGCCAGCAGTTCCAGCGGGGGAGGATCCCAAGAGACCCAGTACTTC. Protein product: CASSSSGGGSQETQYF.

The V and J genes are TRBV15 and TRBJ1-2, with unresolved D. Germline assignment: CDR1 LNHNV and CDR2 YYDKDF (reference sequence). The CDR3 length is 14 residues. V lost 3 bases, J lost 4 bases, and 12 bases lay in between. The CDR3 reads CATSSAGRVYGYTF. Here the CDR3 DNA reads TGTGCCACCAGCAGTGCCGGGAGGGTCTATGGCTACACCTTC.

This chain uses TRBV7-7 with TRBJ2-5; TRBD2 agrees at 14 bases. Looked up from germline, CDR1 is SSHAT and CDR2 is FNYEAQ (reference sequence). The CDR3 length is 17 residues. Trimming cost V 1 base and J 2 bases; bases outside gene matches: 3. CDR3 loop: CASSLGRLAGGQETQYF. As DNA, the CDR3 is TGTGCCAGCAGCTTAGGCCGACTAGCGGGAGGGCAAGAGACCCAGTACTTC.

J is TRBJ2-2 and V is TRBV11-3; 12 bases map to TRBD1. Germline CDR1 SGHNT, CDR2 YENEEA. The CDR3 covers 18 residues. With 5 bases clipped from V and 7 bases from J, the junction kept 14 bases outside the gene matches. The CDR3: CASSLNPPGQGAGGELFF. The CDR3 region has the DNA TGTGCCAGCAGCCTAAACCCCCCGGGACAGGGGGCCGGCGGGGAGCTGTTTTTT.

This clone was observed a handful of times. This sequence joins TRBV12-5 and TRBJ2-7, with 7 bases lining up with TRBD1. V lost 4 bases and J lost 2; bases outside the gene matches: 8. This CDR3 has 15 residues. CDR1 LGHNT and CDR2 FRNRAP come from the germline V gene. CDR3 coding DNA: TGTGCTAGTGGTTCAAGGACAGGTTTTCCCTACGAGCAGTACTTC. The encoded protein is CASGSRTGFPYEQYF.

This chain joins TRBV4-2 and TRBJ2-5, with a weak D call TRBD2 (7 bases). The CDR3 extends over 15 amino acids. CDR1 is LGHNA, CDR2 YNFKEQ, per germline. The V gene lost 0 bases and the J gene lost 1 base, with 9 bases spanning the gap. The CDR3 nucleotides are TGTGCCAGCAGCCAAGATAGGGGGGGCCAAGAGACCCAGTACTTC. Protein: CASSQDRGGQETQYF.

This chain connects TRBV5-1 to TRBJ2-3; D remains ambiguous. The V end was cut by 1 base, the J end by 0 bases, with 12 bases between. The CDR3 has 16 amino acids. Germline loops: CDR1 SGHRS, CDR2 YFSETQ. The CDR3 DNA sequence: TGCGCCAGCAGCTTGATACCGGGCACTAGCACAGATACGCAGTATTTT. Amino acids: CASSLIPGTSTDTQYF.

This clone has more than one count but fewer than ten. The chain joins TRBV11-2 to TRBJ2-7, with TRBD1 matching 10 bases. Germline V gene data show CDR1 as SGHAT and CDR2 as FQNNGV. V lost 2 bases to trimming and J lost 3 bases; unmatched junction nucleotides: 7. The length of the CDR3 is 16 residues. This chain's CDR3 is CASSLFFGQGGYEQYF. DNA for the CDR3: TGTGCCAGCAGCTTATTCTTCGGACAGGGGGGCTACGAGCAGTACTTC.

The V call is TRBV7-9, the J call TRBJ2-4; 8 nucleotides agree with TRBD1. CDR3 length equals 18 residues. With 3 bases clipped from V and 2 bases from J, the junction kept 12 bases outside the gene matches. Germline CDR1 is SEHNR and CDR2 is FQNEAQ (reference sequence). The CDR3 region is CASSFDRGFRGTKNIQYF. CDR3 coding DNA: TGTGCCAGCAGCTTCGACAGGGGATTTCGCGGTACCAAAAACATTCAGTACTTC.

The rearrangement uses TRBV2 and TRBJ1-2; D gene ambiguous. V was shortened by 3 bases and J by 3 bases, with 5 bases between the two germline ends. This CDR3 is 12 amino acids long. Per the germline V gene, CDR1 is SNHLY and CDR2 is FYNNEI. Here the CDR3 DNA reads TGTGCCAGCAGTGACAGCTACTATGGCTACACCTTC. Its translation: CASSDSYYGYTF.

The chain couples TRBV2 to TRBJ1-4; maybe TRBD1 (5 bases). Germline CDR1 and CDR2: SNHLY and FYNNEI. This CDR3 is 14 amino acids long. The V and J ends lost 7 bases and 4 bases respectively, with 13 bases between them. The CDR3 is CASTPSGLNEKLFF. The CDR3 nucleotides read TGTGCCAGCACCCCATCGGGGCTTAATGAAAAACTGTTTTTT.

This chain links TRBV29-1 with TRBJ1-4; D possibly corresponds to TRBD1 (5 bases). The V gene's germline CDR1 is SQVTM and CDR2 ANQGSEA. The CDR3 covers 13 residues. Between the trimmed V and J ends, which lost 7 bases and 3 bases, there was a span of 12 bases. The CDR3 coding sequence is TGCAGCGCACAAGGCAGGGCTAATGAAAAACTGTTTTTT. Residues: CSAQGRANEKLFF.

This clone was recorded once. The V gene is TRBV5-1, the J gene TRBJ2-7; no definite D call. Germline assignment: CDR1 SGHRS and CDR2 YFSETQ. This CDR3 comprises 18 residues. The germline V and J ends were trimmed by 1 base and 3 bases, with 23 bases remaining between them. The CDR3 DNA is TGCGCCAGCAGCTTGTACGCCGGGTTGGCCCAGGCCCTCTACGAGCAGTACTTC. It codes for CASSLYAGLAQALYEQYF.

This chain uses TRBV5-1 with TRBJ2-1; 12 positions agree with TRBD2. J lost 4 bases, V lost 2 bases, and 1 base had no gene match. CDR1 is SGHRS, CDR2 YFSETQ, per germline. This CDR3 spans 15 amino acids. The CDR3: CASSFTSGGYNEQFF. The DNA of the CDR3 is TGCGCCAGCAGCTTTACTAGCGGGGGGTACAATGAGCAGTTCTTC.

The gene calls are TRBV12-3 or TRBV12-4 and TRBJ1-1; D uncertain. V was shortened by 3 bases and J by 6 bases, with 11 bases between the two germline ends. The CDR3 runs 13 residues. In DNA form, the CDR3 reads TGTGCCAGCAGTTTCCGGGAAATGGCTGAAGCTTTCTTT. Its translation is CASSFREMAEAFF.

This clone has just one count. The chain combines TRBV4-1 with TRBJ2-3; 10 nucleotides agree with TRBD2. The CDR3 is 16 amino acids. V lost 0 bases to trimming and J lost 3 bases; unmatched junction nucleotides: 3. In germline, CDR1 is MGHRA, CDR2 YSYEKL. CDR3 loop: CASSQDERGGTDTQYF. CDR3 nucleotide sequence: TGCGCCAGCAGCCAAGATGAGCGGGGGGGGACAGATACGCAGTATTTT.

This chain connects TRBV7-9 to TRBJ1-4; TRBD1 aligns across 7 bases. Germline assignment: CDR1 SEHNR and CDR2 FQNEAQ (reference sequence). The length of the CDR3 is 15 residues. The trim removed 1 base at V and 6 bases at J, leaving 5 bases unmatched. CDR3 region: CASSLGQGFDEKLFF. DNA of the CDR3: TGTGCCAGCAGCTTAGGACAGGGTTTTGATGAAAAACTGTTTTTT.

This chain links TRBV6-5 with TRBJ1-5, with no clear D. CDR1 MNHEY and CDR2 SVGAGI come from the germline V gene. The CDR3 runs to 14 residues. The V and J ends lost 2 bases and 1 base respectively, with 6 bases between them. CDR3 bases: TGTGCCAGCAGTTACCTACAAAGCAATCAGCCCCAGCATTTT. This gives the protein CASSYLQSNQPQHF.

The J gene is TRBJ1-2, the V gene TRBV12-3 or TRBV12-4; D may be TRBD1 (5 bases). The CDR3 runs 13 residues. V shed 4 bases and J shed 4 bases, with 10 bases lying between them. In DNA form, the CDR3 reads TGTGCCAGCAGTTCTCAGGGAAGCTATGGCTACACCTTC. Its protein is CASSSQGSYGYTF.

CDR3 in amino acids: CASSSNRGRAFNEQFF. CDR3 sequence (DNA): TGTGCCAGCAGCTCAAATAGGGGGAGGGCCTTTAATGAGCAGTTCTTC. V is TRBV7-9 and J is TRBJ2-1; D may be TRBD2 (7 bases). This CDR3 has 16 residues. V was trimmed by 4 bases and J by 7 bases, leaving 20 bases between them. CDR1 SEHNR and CDR2 FQNEAQ come from the germline V gene (reference sequence).